These 12 T cell receptor beta chains originate from one sample sequenced in a study of blood T cell repertoires in COVID-19. TCRdb's copy holds only in-frame clones and misses some; the assay was immunoSEQ multiplex PCR. The sample includes hundreds of thousands of clones, 70% to 90% of them seen just once. Input material: PBMCs or T cells enriched from blood (not recorded which). Source of these receptors: a woman in her thirties or forties with acute COVID-19.

The chain joins TRBV4-2 to TRBJ2-2; D uncertain. Germline V CDR1 and CDR2: LGHNA, YNFKEQ. Trimming pared 4 bases from V and 4 bases from J, leaving 19 bases between. The CDR3 is 17 residues long. The CDR3 is CASSPLTTAWSTGELFF. The CDR3 region has the DNA TGTGCCAGCAGCCCCTTAACGACGGCATGGAGCACCGGGGAGCTGTTTTTT.

The chain employs TRBV7-2 and TRBJ1-3, with D tentatively TRBD1 (6 bases). Germline CDR1 reads SGHTA; CDR2 reads FQGNSA. CDR3 length: 16 residues. The V and J ends lost 2 bases and 0 bases respectively, with 11 bases between them. CDR3 amino acids: CASSLRQAYSGNTIYF. DNA for the CDR3: TGTGCCAGCAGCTTAAGACAGGCCTACTCTGGAAACACCATATATTTT.

The chain couples TRBV28 to TRBJ2-1; 10 bases line up with TRBD2. CDR3 size: 15 residues. From germline, CDR1 is MDHEN and CDR2 SYDVKM. J was trimmed by 3 bases and V by 5 bases; bases with no gene match: 4. CDR3 bases: TGTGCCAGCAGTCTAGCGGGGGAGCGCTACAATGAGCAGTTCTTC. It specifies CASSLAGERYNEQFF.

This sequence joins TRBV12-5 and TRBJ2-1; D possibly corresponds to TRBD2 (6 bases). CDR1 and CDR2 (germline): LGHNT, FRNRAP. The CDR3 runs to 16 residues. Trimming cost V 5 bases and J 2 bases, with 16 bases left between them. CDR3 loop: CASGMNRGLTYNEQFF. The CDR3 DNA reads TGTGCTAGTGGTATGAACAGAGGACTAACCTACAATGAGCAGTTCTTC.

The rearrangement links TRBV2 to TRBJ1-6; D not resolved. Germline CDR1 is SNHLY and CDR2 is FYNNEI. CDR3 size: 11 residues. V lost 4 bases and J 11 bases, leaving 6 bases between the germline ends. CDR3 protein: CASSVVAPLHF. The CDR3 region has the DNA TGTGCCAGCAGTGTCGTAGCACCCCTCCACTTT.

The chain uses TRBV6-5 and TRBJ1-5; no clear D. From germline, CDR1 is MNHEY and CDR2 SVGAGI. Trimming removed 8 bases at V and 0 bases at J, with 14 bases between. This CDR3 has 15 residues. CDR3 residues: CASLATADSNQPQHF. The CDR3 DNA reads as TGTGCCAGCCTCGCAACAGCGGATAGCAATCAGCCCCAGCATTTT.

The chain couples TRBV3-1 (or the pseudogene TRBV3-2) to TRBJ2-1, with D maybe TRBD1 (6 bases). The germline gives CDR1 LGHDT, CDR2 YNNKEL (reference sequence). The V end was cut by 0 bases, the J end by 7 bases, with 16 bases between. There are 16 residues in the CDR3. The CDR3 loop reads CASSQDMGTLGNEQFF. The CDR3 DNA reads TGTGCCAGCAGCCAAGATATGGGGACATTGGGTAATGAGCAGTTCTTC.

The chain recombines TRBV12-3 or TRBV12-4 with TRBJ1-2; the match to TRBD1 covers 9 bases. The J segment lost 7 bases and the V segment lost 4 bases, leaving 4 bases of the junction unmatched. The CDR3 consists of 13 residues. CDR3 coding DNA: TGTGCCAGCAGTTCGGACAGGGGTTTTGGCTACACCTTC. Translating gives CASSSDRGFGYTF.

The rearrangement uses TRBV10-3 and TRBJ1-2; D possibly corresponds to TRBD1 (6 bases). With 3 bases removed from V and 4 bases from J, the gap between germline ends came to 12 bases. CDR1 is ENHRY and CDR2 is SYGVKD in the germline V gene. CDR3 length: 14 residues. As DNA, the CDR3 is TGTGCCATCAGTGAAATTGGGGGCAGCTATGGCTACACCTTC. Encoded protein: CAISEIGGSYGYTF.

The V call is TRBV2, the J call TRBJ2-2; D not resolved. Looked up from germline, CDR1 is SNHLY and CDR2 is FYNNEI. The germline V and J ends were trimmed by 4 bases and 5 bases, with 14 bases remaining between them. The CDR3 contains 15 residues. Here the CDR3 DNA reads TGTGCCAGCAGTGTTCCAGCCTCGGGTACCGGGGAGCTGTTTTTT. Encoded protein: CASSVPASGTGELFF.

The CDR3 reads CASSHVAVSGEQFF. CDR3 coding DNA: TGCGCCAGCAGCCATGTCGCGGTTAGTGGTGAGCAGTTCTTC. The gene calls are TRBV4-3 and TRBJ2-1; D not resolved. Between the trimmed V and J ends, which lost 3 bases and 9 bases, there was a span of 15 bases. CDR1 and CDR2 (germline): LGHNA, YSLEER. The CDR3 extends over 14 amino acids.

The chain combines TRBV27 with TRBJ2-1, with D perhaps matching TRBD1 (6 bases). The V end lost 5 bases, the J end lost 8 bases, and 16 bases lay between the germline ends. This CDR3 has 14 residues. Germline V gene lookup returns CDR1 MNHEY and CDR2 SMNVEV (reference sequence). The CDR3 DNA reads TGTGCCAGCAGTATCCACAGGGAAAACGATGAGCAGTTCTTC. As protein: CASSIHRENDEQFF.